This T cell receptor (beta chain) was captured in a study of human T cells and chemical hapten exposure. About the research overall: 0.01% DPC was applied to the upper back in patch tests, which were read at 6 days.

In regard to this clonotype: Its antigen is unidentified.

The time point is: patch test 1, 2 weeks after DPC sensitization. Treatment noted: therapeutic diphenylcyclopropenone sensitization with weekly scalp DPC. General observations from the study: The study found that PT1 expanded TCR counts correlated positively with patch test score.

Germline V gene sequence: CDR1 SQVTM, CDR2 ANQGSEA. The V gene end was trimmed by 7 bases and the J gene end by 0 bases; junction bases not matched to a gene: 12. The CDR3 consists of 17 residues. As handled by the study authors: TCR counts had a median of 95,638 per sample and spanned 23,224 to 690,600. MiXCR, run by TCRdb on the RACE reads, gives a single entry per CDR3 protein. These V and J calls originate from TCRdb's pipeline instead of the authors' own analysis. Seen here are about 99,000 distinct CDR3 sequences, over 10% observed once, and the top ten hold approximately 2.1%. This receptor was identified in a woman in her thirties or forties with alopecia areata. Some clones in this sample may be carry-over from other donors' samples. Sequencing used whole blood, obtained in connection with sensitization to the hapten diphenylcyclopropenone (DPC). The rearrangement links TRBV29-1 to TRBJ2-6; 7 positions agree with TRBD1. CDR3 loop: CSDGDRELGSGANVLTF. In nucleotides, the CDR3 is TGCAGCGACGGCGACAGGGAGTTGGGCTCTGGGGCCAACGTCCTGACTTTC.